This TCR beta chain was documented in a study of blood T cell repertoires in COVID-19. This CDR3 spans 16 amino acids. Germline CDR1 reads KGHDR; CDR2 reads SFDVKD. The V gene end was trimmed by 3 bases and the J gene end by 3 bases; junction bases not matched to a gene: 6. Using immunoSEQ multiplex PCR, the repertoire was profiled, and TCRdb retains in-frame clones only, with some absent. This table has 350,000 to 400,000 clones, approximately 93% appearing once. Material for sequencing was PBMCs or T cells enriched from blood (not recorded which). The sequence was obtained from a middle-aged woman who had been exposed to COVID-19. The V and J genes are TRBV24-1 and TRBJ2-1, with 8 bases lining up with TRBD1. CDR3 residues: CATSDTGQGLYNEQFF. The CDR3 DNA reads as TGTGCCACCAGTGATACTGGACAGGGACTCTACAATGAGCAGTTCTTC.